This TCR beta chain was captured by sequencing in a study of shared clonotypes between healthy human individuals. Study in general: Plates per donor: three CD4 naive, three CD4 memory, two CD8 naive, one CD8 memory.

The germline V gene encodes CDR1 MDHEN and CDR2 SYDVKM. The CDR3 contains 15 residues. Trimming cost V 8 bases and J 1 base, with 17 bases left between them. Replicate PCRs for sorted subsets used roughly 200 ng DNA; this equaled 33,000 or so T cell genomes. Libraries were prepared by immunoSEQ multiplex PCR; TCRdb keeps only in-frame clonotypes and omits some of them. The sample holds roughly 2 million clones, approximately 94% seen once. Sequencing was done on a sample of naive CD4+ T cells sorted from blood. Documented subset: CD45RA+ positively selected. The chain carries TRBV28 and TRBJ1-2; unclear D gene. The TCR comes from a man younger than 35 in good health. CDR3 protein: CASSLRGRFNYGYTF. The CDR3 DNA is TGTGCCAGCTCTCTTCGTGGCAGATTTAACTATGGCTACACCTTC.